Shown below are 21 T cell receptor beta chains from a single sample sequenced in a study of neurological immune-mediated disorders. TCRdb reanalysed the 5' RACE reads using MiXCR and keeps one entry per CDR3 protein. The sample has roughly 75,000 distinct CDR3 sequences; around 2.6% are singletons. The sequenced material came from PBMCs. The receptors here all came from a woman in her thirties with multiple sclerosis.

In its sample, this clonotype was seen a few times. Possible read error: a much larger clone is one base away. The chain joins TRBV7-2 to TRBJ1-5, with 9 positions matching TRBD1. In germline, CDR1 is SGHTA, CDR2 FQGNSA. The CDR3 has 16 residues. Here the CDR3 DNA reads TGTGCCAGCAGCTTCTCGGGAGACAGGGGGGGTCAGCCCCAGAATTTT. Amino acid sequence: CASSFSGDRGGQPQNF.

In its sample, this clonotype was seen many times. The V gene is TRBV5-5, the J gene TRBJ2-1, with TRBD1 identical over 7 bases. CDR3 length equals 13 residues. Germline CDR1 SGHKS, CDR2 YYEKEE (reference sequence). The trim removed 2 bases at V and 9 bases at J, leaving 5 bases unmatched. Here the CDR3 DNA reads TGTGCCAGCAGCTTTGAGGGGGCGCCTGAGCAGTTCTTC. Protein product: CASSFEGAPEQFF. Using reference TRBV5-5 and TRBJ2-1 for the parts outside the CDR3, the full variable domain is DAGVTQSPTHLIKTRGQQVTLRCSPISGHKSVSWYQQVLGQGPQFIFQYYEKEERGRGNFPDRFSARQFPNYSSELNVNALLLGDSALYLCASSFEGAPEQFFGPGTRLTVL.

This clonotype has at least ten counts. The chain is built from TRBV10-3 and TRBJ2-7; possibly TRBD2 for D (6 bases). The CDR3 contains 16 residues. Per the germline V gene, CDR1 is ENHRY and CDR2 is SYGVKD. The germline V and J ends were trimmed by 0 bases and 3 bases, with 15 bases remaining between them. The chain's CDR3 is CAISESARDSGYEQYF. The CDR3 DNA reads TGTGCCATCAGTGAGTCGGCTCGGGATAGCGGCTACGAGCAGTACTTC.

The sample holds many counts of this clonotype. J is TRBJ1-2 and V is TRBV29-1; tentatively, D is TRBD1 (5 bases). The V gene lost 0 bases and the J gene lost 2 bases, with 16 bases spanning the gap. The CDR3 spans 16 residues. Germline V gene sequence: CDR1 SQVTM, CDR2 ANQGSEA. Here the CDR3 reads CSVEDLMGTHNYGYTF. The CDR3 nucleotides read TGCAGCGTTGAAGATCTTATGGGGACCCACAACTATGGCTACACCTTC.

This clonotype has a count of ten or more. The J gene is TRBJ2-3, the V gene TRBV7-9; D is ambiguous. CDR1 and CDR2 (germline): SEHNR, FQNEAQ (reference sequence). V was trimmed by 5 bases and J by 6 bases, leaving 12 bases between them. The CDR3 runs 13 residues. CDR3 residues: CASSPTHSDTQYF. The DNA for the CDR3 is TGTGCCAGCAGCCCCACCCATTCTGATACGCAGTATTTT. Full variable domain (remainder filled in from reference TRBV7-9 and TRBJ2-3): DTGVSQNPRHKITKRGQNVTFRCDPISEHNRLYWYRQTLGQGPEFLTYFQNEAQLEKSRLLSDRFSAERPKGSFSTLEIQRTEQGDSAMYLCASSPTHSDTQYFGPGTRLTVL.

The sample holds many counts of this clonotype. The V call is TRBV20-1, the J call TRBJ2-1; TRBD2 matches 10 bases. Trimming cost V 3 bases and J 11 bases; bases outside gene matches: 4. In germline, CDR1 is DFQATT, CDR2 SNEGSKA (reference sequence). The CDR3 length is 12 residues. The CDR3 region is CSARLAGVKQFF. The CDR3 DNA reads TGCAGTGCTAGGCTAGCGGGAGTAAAGCAGTTCTTC.

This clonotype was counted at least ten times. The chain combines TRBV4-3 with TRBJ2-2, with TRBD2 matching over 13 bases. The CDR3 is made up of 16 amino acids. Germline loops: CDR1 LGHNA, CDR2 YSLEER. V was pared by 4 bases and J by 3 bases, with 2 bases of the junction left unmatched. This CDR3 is CASSPGLAGDTGELFF. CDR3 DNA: TGCGCCAGCAGCCCAGGACTAGCGGGAGACACCGGGGAGCTGTTTTTT.

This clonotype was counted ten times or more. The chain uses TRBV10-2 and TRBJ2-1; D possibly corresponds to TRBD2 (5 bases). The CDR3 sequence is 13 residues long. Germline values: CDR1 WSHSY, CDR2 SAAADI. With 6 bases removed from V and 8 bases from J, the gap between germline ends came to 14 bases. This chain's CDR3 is CASRELVVDEQFF. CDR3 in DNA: TGCGCCAGCAGGGAACTAGTTGTCGATGAGCAGTTCTTC.

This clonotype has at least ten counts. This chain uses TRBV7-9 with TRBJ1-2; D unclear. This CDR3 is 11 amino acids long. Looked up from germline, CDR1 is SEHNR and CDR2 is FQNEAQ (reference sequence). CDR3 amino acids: CAARSDHGYTF. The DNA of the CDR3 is TGTGCTGCACGGTCGGACCATGGCTACACCTTC.

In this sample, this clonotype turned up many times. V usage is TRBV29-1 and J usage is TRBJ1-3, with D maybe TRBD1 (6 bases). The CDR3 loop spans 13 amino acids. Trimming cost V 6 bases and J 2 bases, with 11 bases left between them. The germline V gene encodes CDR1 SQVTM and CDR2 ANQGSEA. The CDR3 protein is CSVKQGAGNTIYF. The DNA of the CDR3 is TGCAGCGTCAAACAGGGAGCTGGAAACACCATATATTTT.

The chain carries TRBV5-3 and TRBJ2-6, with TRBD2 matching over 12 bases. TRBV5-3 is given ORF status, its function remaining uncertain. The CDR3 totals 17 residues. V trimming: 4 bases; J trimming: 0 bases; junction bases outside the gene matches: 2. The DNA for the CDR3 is TGTGCCAGAAGCCAACTAGCGGGAGGCTCTGGGGCCAACGTCCTGACTTTC. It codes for CARSQLAGGSGANVLTF.

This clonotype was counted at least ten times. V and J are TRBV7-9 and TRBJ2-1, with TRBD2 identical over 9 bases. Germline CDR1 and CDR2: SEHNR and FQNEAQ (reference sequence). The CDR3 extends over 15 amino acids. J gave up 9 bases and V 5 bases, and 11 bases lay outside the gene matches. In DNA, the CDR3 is TGTGCCAGCAGCCCCGGGACTAGCCCCCGGGGTGAGCAGTTCTTC. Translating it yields CASSPGTSPRGEQFF. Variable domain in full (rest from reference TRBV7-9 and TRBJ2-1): DTGVSQNPRHKITKRGQNVTFRCDPISEHNRLYWYRQTLGQGPEFLTYFQNEAQLEKSRLLSDRFSAERPKGSFSTLEIQRTEQGDSAMYLCASSPGTSPRGEQFFGPGTRLTVL.

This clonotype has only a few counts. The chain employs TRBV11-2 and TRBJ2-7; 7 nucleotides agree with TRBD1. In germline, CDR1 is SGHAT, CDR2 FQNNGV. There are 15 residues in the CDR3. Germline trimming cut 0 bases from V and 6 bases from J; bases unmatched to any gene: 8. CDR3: CASSLDPDRASEQYF. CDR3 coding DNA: TGTGCCAGCAGCTTAGACCCCGACAGGGCCTCCGAGCAGTACTTC. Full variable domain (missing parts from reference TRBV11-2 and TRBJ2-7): EAGVAQSPRYKIIEKRQSVAFWCNPISGHATLYWYQQILGQGPKLLIQFQNNGVVDDSQLPKDRFSAERLKGVDSTLKIQPAKLEDSAVYLCASSLDPDRASEQYFGPGTRLTVT.

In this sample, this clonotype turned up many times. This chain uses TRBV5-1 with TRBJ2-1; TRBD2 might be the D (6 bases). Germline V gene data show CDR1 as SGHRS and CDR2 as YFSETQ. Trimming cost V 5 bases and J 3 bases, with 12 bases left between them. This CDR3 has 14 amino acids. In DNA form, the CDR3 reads TGCGCCAGCAGACCAGGCGGGGACTACAATGAGCAGTTCTTC. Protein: CASRPGGDYNEQFF.

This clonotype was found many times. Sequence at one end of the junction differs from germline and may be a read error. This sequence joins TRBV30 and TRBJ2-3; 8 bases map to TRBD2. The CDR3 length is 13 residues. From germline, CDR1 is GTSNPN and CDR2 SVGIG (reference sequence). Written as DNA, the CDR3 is TGCGGGGCCGAGCGGGGGACACCAGATACGCAGTATTTT. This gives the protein CGAERGTPDTQYF.

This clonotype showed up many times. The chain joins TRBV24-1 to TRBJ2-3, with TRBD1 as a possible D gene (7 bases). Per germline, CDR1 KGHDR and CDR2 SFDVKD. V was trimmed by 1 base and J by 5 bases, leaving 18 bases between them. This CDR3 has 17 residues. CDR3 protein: CATSDFRGASEGDTQYF. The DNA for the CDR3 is TGTGCCACCAGTGATTTCAGGGGGGCGTCGGAAGGAGATACGCAGTATTTT.

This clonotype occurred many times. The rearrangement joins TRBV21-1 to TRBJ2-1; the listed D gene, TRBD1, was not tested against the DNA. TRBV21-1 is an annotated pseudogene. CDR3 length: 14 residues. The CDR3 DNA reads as TGTGCCAGCAGCAAAGGTCGAAGGGGACGCGAGCAGTTCTTC. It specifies CASSKGRRGREQFF.

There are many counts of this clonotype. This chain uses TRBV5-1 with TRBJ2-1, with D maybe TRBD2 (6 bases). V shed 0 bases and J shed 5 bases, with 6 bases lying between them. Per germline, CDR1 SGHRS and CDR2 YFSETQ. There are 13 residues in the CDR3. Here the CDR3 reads CASSLGGDNEQFF. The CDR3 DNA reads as TGCGCCAGCAGCTTGGGCGGGGACAATGAGCAGTTCTTC.

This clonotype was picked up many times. The CDR3 reads CASSLYSGSAYNEQFF. The CDR3 DNA is TGTGCCAGCAGCTTATATTCCGGTTCTGCCTACAATGAGCAGTTCTTC. This sequence joins TRBV7-2 and TRBJ2-1; no reliable D call. The germline V gene encodes CDR1 SGHTA and CDR2 FQGNSA. The CDR3 has 16 amino acids. The V gene lost 2 bases and the J gene lost 2 bases, with 13 bases spanning the gap.

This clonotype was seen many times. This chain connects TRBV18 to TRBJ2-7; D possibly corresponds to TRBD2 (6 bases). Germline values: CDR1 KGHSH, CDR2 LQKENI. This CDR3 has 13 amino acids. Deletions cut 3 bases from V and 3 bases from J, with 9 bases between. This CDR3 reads CASSPRGYYEQYF. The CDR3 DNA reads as TGTGCCAGCTCACCTCGGGGGTACTACGAGCAGTACTTC.

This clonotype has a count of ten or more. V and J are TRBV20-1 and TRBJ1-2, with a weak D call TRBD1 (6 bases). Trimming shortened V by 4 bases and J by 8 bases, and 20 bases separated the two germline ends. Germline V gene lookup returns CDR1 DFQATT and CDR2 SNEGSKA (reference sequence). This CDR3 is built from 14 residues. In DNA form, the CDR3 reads TGCAGTGCTATTGTCACAGGGAGGGCATCGGGCTACACCTTC. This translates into CSAIVTGRASGYTF.